This TCR beta chain was recovered during a study of CD8+ T cells in alopecia areata. RNA, once extracted, was reverse transcribed into cDNA for use as the sequencing template. Produced via immunoSEQ multiplex PCR; TCRdb's table is partial and in-frame only. The table shows around 82,000 clones, with approximately 50% occurring only once. V lost 1 base and J lost 5; bases outside the gene matches: 6. Germline V gives CDR1 SGHTA, CDR2 FQGNSA. CDR3 length: 15 residues. PBMCs served as the source from which CD4+ and CD8+ T cells were sorted. The receptor was derived from a human donor with alopecia areata. Sequencing used NKG2D-high CD8+ T cells sorted from blood. The V call is TRBV7-2, the J call TRBJ2-7, with 9 bases identical to TRBD2. CDR3 protein: CASSLELAGDNEQYF. CDR3 nucleotides: TGTGCCAGCAGCTTAGAGTTAGCGGGAGACAACGAGCAGTACTTC.